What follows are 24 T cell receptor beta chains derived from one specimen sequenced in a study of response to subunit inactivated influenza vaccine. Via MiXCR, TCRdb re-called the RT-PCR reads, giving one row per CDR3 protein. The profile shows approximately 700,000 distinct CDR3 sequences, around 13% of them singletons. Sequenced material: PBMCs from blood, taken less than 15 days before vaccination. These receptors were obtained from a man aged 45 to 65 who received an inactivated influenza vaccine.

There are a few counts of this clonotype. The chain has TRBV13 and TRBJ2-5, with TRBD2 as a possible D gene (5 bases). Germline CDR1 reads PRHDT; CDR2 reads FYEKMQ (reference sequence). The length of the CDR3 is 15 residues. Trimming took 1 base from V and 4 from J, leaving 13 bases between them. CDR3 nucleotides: TGTGCCAGCAGCTTAGCCCTGGATGGAGGAGAGACCCAGTACTTC. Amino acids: CASSLALDGGETQYF.

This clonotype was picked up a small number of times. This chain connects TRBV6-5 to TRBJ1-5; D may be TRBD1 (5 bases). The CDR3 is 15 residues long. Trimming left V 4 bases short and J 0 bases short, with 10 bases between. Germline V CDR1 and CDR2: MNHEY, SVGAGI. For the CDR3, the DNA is TGTGCCAGCAGTTCGACAGTCTATAGCAATCAGCCCCAGCATTTT. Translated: CASSSTVYSNQPQHF.

The CDR3 DNA reads TGTGCCAGCAGCTTAAATAGGGGGCACACTGAAGCTTTCTTT. The encoded protein is CASSLNRGHTEAFF. The rearrangement joins TRBV7-2 to TRBJ1-1, with 7 nucleotides matching TRBD1. Per the germline V gene, CDR1 is SGHTA and CDR2 is FQGNSA. The CDR3 has 14 residues. Trimming took 2 bases from V and 3 from J; bases not matched to a gene: 3.

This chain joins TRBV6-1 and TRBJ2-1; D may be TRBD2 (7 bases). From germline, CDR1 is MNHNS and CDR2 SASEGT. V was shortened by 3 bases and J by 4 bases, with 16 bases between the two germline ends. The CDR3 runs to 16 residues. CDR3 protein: CASSDGSGGRYNEQFF. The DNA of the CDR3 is TGTGCCAGCAGTGATGGGTCGGGGGGCCGATACAATGAGCAGTTCTTC.

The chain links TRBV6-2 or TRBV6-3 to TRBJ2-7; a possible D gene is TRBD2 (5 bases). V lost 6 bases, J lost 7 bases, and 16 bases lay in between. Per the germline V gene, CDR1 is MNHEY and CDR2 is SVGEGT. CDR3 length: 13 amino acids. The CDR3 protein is CASSGLTLSEQYF. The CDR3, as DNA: TGTGCCAGCAGCGGACTTACACTCTCTGAGCAGTACTTC.

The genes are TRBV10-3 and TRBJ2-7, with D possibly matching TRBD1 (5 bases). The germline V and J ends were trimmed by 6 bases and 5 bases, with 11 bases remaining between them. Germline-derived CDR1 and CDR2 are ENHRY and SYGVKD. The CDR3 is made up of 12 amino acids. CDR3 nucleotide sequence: TGTGCCATCAGCGAACAGGTTCACGAGCAGTACTTC. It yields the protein CAISEQVHEQYF.

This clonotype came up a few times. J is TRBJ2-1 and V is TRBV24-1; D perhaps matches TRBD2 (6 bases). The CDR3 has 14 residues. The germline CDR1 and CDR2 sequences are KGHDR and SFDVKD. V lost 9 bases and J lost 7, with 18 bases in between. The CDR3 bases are TGTGCCACCTCCGGGAGTCCGCCGTGGAATGAGCAGTTCTTC. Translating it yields CATSGSPPWNEQFF.

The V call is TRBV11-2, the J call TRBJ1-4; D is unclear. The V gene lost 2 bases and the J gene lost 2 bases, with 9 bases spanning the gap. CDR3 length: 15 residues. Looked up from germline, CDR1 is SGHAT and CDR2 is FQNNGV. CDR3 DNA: TGTGCCAGCAGCTTAAGTGGGCTTACTAATGAAAAACTGTTTTTT. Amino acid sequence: CASSLSGLTNEKLFF.

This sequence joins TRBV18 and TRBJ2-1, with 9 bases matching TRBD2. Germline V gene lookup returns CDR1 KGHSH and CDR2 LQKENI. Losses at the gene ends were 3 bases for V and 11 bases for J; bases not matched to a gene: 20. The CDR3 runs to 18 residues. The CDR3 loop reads CASSPSSDPWTSVYQQFF. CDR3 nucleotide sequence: TGTGCCAGCTCACCCTCTTCTGATCCCTGGACTAGCGTATACCAGCAGTTCTTC.

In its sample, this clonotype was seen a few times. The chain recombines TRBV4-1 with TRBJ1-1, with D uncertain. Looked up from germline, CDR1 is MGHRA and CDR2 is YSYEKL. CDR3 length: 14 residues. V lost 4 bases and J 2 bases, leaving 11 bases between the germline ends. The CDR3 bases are TGCGCCAGCAGCCTTATGGACCGCAACACTGAAGCTTTCTTT. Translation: CASSLMDRNTEAFF.

The CDR3 nucleotides are TGCAGCGTAACCGGGGAGCTGGGGACCTACGAGCAGTACTTC. Translated: CSVTGELGTYEQYF. The gene calls are TRBV29-1 and TRBJ2-7; tentatively, D is TRBD2 (5 bases). V was pared by 6 bases and J by 2 bases, with 17 bases between. The CDR3 totals 14 residues. The germline gives CDR1 SQVTM, CDR2 ANQGSEA.

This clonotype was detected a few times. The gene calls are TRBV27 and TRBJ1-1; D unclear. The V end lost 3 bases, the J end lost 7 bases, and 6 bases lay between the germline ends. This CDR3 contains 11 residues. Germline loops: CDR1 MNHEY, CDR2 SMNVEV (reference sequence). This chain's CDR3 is CASSFEGEAFF. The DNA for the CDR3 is TGTGCCAGCAGTTTCGAGGGTGAAGCTTTCTTT.

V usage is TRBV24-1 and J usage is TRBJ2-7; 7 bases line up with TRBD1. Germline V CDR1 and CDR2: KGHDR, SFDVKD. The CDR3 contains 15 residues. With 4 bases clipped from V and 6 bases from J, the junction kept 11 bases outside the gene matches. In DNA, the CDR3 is TGTGCCACCAGTGAGGGGGACAGCGGATTCCTCGAGCAGTACTTC. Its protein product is CATSEGDSGFLEQYF.

The CDR3 region is CASSLGGPPYTEAFF. Here the CDR3 DNA reads TGCGCCAGCAGCTTGGGAGGGCCACCGTACACTGAAGCTTTCTTT. The chain links TRBV5-1 to TRBJ1-1; D gene uncertain. The germline V gene has CDR1 SGHRS and CDR2 YFSETQ. With 0 bases removed from V and 3 bases from J, the gap between germline ends came to 12 bases. This CDR3 comprises 15 residues.

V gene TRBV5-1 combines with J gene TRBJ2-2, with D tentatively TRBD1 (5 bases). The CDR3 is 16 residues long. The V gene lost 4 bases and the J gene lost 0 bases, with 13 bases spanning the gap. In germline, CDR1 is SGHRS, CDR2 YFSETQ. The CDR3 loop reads CASSLRQSANTGELFF. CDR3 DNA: TGCGCCAGCAGCCTTCGACAGAGCGCGAACACCGGGGAGCTGTTTTTT.

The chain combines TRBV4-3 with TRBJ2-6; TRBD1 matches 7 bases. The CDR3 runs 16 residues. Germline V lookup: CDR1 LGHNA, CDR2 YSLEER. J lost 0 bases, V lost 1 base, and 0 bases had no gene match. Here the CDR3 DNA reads TGCGCCAGCAGCCAAGCAGGGGGCTCTGGGGCCAACGTCCTGACTTTC. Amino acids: CASSQAGGSGANVLTF.

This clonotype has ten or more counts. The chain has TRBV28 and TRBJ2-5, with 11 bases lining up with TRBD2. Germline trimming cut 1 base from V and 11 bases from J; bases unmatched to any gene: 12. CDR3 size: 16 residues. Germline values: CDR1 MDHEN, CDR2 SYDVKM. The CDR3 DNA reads TGTGCCAGCAGTTTATCGGGTAGCGGGGGGGCCAGGATACAGTACTTC. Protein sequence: CASSLSGSGGARIQYF.

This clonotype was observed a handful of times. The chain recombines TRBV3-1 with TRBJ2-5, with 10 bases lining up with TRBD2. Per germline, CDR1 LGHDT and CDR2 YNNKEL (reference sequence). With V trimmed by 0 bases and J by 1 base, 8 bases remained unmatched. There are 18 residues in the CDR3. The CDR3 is CASSQDSGLAGVQETQYF. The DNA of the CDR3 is TGTGCCAGCAGCCAAGATTCGGGCCTAGCGGGAGTCCAAGAGACCCAGTACTTC.

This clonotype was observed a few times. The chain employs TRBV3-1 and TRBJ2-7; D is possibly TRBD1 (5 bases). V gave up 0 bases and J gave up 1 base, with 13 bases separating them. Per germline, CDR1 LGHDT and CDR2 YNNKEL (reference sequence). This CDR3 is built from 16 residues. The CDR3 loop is CASSQDLARASYEQYF. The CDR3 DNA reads TGTGCCAGCAGCCAAGATCTGGCCAGGGCATCCTACGAGCAGTACTTC.

CDR3 sequence (DNA): TGTGCCACCAGCAGAGAGGGTAACAGAGCCCGTAACTATGGCTACACCTTC. Translating gives CATSREGNRARNYGYTF. The rearrangement links TRBV15 to TRBJ1-2; D unclear. V gave up 0 bases and J gave up 1 base, with 15 bases separating them. Germline V gene sequence: CDR1 LNHNV, CDR2 YYDKDF (reference sequence). CDR3 size: 17 residues.

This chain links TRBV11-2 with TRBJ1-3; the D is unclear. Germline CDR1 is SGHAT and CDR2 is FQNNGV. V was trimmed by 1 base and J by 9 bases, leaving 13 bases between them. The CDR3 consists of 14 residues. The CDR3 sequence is CASSLGRGGGTIYF. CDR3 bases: TGTGCCAGCAGCTTAGGAAGAGGCGGTGGCACCATATATTTT.

CDR3 loop: CASRRDILMNTEAFF. The CDR3 bases are TGTGCCAGCAGACGGGACATCCTCATGAACACTGAAGCTTTCTTT. The rearrangement uses TRBV7-2 and TRBJ1-1, with D possibly TRBD1 on 6 matching bases. Trimming shortened V by 6 bases and J by 0 bases, and 14 bases separated the two germline ends. The CDR3 loop spans 15 amino acids. Germline-derived CDR1 and CDR2 are SGHTA and FQGNSA.

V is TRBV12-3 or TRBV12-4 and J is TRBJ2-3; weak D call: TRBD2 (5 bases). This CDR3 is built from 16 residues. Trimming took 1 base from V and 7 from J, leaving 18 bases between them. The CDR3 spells CASSLGPLLEGNTQYF. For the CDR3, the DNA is TGTGCCAGCAGTTTAGGTCCCCTGCTCGAGGGCAATACGCAGTATTTT.

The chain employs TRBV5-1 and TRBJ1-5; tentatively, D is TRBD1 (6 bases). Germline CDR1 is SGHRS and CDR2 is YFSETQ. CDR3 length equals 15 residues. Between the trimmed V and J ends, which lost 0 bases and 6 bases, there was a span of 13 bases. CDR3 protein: CASSLEGGAIQPQHF. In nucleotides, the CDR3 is TGCGCCAGCAGCTTGGAGGGGGGTGCGATTCAGCCCCAGCATTTT. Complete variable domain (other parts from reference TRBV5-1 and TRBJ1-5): KAGVTQTPRYLIKTRGQQVTLSCSPISGHRSVSWYQQTPGQGLQFLFEYFSETQRNKGNFPGRFSGRQFSNSRSEMNVSTLELGDSALYLCASSLEGGAIQPQHFGDGTRLSIL.